This TCR beta chain was recovered during a study of shared clonotypes between healthy human individuals. For the study at large: The people who gave samples were a couple of women and a few men aged 18 to 49. Broader study findings: Around 5% was the fraction of naive CD4 clonotypes found shared across a few donors. In this cohort, only blood was sampled, and tissue repertoires likely differ.

In the case of this clone: As yet, its antigen is unknown.

When replicate PCRs were run on sorted subsets, they used 200 to 250 ng DNA, around 33,000 T cell genomes. Assay used: immunoSEQ multiplex PCR; TCRdb lists only in-frame clones, some missing. The data contain 600,000 to 800,000 clones, 72% of them seen just once; the ten biggest clones take up more than 1.5%. V was clipped by 5 bases and J by 5 bases; unmatched bases: 14. Germline CDR1 and CDR2: SGHAT and FQDESV (reference sequence). The CDR3 sequence is 17 residues long. Sequenced material: memory CD4+ T cells sorted from blood. Subset meaning: CD45RA-negative fraction. This sequence joins TRBV11-1 and TRBJ2-2; 7 nucleotides agree with TRBD2. The TCR sequence derives from a woman in her thirties in good health. The CDR3, as DNA: TGTGCCAGCAGCCGATCGGCGGCGGGAGACTATACCGGGGAGCTGTTTTTT. It yields the protein CASSRSAAGDYTGELFF.